This T cell receptor (beta chain) emerged from a study of control samples from healthy donors and cancer patients. CDR1 DFQATT and CDR2 SNEGSKA come from the germline V gene (reference sequence). V lost 6 bases, J lost 7 bases, and 2 bases stayed unmatched. The CDR3 contains 11 residues. Clones were sequenced by immunoSEQ multiplex PCR, and TCRdb holds only the in-frame ones, with some missing. The table includes roughly 170,000 clones, approximately 92% detected once. The V gene is TRBV20-1, the J gene TRBJ2-1; 8 positions agree with TRBD2. The sample consisted of blood. The clonotype was recovered from a woman aged 55-69 years in good health. The CDR3 spells CSARGGNEQFF. CDR3 bases: TGCAGTGCCCGGGGGGGAAATGAGCAGTTCTTC.